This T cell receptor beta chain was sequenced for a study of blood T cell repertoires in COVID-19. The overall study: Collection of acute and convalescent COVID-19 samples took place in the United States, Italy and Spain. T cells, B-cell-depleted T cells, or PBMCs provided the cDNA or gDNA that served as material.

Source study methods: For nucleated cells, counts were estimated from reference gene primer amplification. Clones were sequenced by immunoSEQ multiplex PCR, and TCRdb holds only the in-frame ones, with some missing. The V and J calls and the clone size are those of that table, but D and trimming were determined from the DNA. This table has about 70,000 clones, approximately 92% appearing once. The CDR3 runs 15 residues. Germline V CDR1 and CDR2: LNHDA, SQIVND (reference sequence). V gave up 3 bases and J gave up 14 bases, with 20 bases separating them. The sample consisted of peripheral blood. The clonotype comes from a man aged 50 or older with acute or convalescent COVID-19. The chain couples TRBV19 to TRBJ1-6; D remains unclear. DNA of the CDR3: TGTGCCAGTAGTATGGTCGCAGGTCTAGCGTTGGCCCTCCACTTT. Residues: CASSMVAGLALALHF.